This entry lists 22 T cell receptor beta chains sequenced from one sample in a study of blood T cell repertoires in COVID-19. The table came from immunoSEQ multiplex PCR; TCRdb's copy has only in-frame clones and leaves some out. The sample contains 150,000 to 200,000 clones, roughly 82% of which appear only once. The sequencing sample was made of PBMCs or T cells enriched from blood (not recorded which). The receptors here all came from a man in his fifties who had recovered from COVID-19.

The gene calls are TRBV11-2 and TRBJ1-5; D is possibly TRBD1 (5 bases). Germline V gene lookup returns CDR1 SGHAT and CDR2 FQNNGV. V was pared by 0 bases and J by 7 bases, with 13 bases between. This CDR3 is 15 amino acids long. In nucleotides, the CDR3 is TGTGCCAGCAGCTTAGATCCGGGGCGGGGGCAGCCCCAGCATTTT. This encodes CASSLDPGRGQPQHF.

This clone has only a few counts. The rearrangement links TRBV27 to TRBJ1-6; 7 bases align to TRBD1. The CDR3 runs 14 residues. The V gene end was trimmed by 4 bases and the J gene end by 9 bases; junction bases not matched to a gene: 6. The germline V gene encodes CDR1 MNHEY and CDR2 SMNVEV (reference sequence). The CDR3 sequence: CASSSGGKVSPLHF. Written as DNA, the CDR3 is TGTGCCAGCAGTTCAGGGGGTAAGGTTTCACCCCTCCACTTT.

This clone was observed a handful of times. CDR3 bases: TGTGCCAGCAGCTTAGCCACAGCAACTAATGAAAAACTGTTTTTT. It is translated as CASSLATATNEKLFF. This chain joins TRBV7-8 and TRBJ1-4; D is undetermined. CDR1 is SGHVS, CDR2 FQNEAQ, per germline. The V end lost 0 bases, the J end lost 0 bases, and 5 bases lay between the germline ends. The CDR3 runs 15 residues.

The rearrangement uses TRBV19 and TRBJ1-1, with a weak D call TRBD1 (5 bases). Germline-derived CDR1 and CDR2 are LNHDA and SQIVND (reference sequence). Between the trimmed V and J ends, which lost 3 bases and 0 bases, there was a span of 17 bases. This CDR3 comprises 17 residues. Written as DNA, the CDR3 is TGTGCCAGTAGTATTTATCGGTGGGGCAGCATGAACACTGAAGCTTTCTTT. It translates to CASSIYRWGSMNTEAFF.

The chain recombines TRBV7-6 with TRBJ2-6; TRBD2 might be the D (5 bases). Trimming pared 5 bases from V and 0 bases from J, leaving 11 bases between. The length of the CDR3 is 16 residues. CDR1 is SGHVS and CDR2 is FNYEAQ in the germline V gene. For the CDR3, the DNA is TGTGCCAGCAGCCACCGGGAAGGCTCTGGGGCCAACGTCCTGACTTTC. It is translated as CASSHREGSGANVLTF. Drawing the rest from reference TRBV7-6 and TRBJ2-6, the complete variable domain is GAGVSQSPRYKVTKRGQDVALRCDPISGHVSLYWYRQALGQGPEFLTYFNYEAQQDKSGLPNDRFSAERPEGSISTLTIQRTEQRDSAMYRCASSHREGSGANVLTFGAGSRLTVL.

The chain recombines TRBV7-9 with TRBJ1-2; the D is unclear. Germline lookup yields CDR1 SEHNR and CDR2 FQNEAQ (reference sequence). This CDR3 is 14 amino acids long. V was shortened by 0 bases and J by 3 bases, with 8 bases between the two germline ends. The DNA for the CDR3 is TGTGCCAGCAGCTTAGCCGGTTCCTACTATGGCTACACCTTC. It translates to CASSLAGSYYGYTF.

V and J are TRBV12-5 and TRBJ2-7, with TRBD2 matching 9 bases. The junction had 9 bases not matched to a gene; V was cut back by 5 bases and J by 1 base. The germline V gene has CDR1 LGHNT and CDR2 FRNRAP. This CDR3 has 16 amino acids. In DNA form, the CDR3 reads TGTGCTAGTGGTCTAATAGCGGGGGCGGGTTCCTACGAGCAGTACTTC. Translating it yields CASGLIAGAGSYEQYF. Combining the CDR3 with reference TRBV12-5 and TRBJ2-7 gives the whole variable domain DARVTQTPRHKVTEMGQEVTMRCQPILGHNTVFWYRQTMMQGLELLAYFRNRAPLDDSGMPKDRFSAEMPDATLATLKIQPSEPRDSAVYFCASGLIAGAGSYEQYFGPGTRLTVT.

CDR3 region: CASSGPTGATGNTIYF. DNA of the CDR3: TGTGCCAGCAGCGGACCCACAGGGGCTACTGGAAACACCATATATTTT. The J gene is TRBJ1-3, the V gene TRBV9, with 7 bases identical to TRBD1. The CDR3 sequence is 16 residues long. V lost 3 bases, J lost 2 bases, and 8 bases stayed unmatched. The germline CDR1 and CDR2 sequences are SGDLS and YYNGEE.

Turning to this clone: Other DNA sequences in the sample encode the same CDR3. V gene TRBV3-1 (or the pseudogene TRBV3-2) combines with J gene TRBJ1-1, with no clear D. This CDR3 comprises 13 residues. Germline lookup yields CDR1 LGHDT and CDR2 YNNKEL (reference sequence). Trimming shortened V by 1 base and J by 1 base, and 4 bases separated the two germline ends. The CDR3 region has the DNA TGTGCCAGCAGCCAAGCAGGGAACACTGAAGCTTTCTTT. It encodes CASSQAGNTEAFF.

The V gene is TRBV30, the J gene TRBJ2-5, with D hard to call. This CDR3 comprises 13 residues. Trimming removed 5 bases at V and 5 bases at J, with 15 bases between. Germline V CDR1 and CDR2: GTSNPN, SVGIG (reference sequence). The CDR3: CAWGTRWQETQYF. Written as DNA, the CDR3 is TGTGCCTGGGGTACCAGGTGGCAGGAGACCCAGTACTTC.

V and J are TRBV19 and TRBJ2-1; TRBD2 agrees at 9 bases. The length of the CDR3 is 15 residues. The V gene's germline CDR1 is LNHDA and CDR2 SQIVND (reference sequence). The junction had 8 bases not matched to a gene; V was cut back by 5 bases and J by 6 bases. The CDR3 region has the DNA TGTGCCAGTAGTGTTTTGGCGGGGGGGCGCAATGAGCAGTTCTTC. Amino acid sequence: CASSVLAGGRNEQFF.

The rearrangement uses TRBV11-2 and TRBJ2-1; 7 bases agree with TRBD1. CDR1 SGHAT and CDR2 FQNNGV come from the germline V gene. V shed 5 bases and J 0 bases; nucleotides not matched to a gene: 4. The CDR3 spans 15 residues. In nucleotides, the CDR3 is TGTGCCAGCAGCGGGGACAGCTTCTCCTACAATGAGCAGTTCTTC. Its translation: CASSGDSFSYNEQFF. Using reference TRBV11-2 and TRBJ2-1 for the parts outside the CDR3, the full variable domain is EAGVAQSPRYKIIEKRQSVAFWCNPISGHATLYWYQQILGQGPKLLIQFQNNGVVDDSQLPKDRFSAERLKGVDSTLKIQPAKLEDSAVYLCASSGDSFSYNEQFFGPGTRLTVL.

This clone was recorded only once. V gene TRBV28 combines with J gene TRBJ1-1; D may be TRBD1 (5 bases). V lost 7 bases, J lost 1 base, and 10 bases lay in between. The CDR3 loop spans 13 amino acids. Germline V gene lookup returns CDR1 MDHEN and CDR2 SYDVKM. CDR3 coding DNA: TGTGCCAGCACCCTCGGGGGGAACACTGAAGCTTTCTTT. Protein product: CASTLGGNTEAFF.

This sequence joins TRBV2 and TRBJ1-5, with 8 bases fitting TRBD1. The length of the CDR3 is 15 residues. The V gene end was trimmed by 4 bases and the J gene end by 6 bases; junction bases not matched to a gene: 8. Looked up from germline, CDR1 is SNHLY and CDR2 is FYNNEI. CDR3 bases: TGTGCCAGCAGTGGTTCAGGACAGGGAATTCAGCCCCAGCATTTT. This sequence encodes CASSGSGQGIQPQHF.

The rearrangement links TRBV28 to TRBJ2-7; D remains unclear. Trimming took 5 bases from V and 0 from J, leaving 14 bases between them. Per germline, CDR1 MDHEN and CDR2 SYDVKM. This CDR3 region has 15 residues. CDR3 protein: CASSDMGRSSYEQYF. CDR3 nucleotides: TGTGCCAGCAGTGACATGGGCAGAAGCTCCTACGAGCAGTACTTC. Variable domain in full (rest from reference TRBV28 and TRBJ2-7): DVKVTQSSRYLVKRTGEKVFLECVQDMDHENMFWYRQDPGLGLRLIYFSYDVKMKEKGDIPEGYSVSREKKERFSLILESASTNQTSMYLCASSDMGRSSYEQYFGPGTRLTVT.

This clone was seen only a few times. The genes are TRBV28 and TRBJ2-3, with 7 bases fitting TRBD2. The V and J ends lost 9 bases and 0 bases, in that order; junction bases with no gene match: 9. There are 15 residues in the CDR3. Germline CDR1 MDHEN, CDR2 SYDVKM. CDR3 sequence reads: CASIPGGLSTDTQYF. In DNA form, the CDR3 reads TGTGCCAGTATCCCGGGGGGACTCAGCACAGATACGCAGTATTTT.

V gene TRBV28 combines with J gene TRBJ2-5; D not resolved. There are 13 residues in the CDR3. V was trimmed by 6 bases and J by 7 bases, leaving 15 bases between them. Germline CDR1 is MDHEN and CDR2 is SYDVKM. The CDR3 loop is CASSLRPFGTQYF. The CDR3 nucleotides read TGTGCCAGCAGCCTGAGGCCCTTTGGGACCCAGTACTTC.

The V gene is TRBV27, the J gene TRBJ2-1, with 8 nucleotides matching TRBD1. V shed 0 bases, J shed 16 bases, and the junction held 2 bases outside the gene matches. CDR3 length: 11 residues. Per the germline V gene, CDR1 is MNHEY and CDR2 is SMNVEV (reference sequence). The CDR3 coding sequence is TGTGCCAGCAGTTTATCGGACAGGGTCTTCTTC. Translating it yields CASSLSDRVFF.

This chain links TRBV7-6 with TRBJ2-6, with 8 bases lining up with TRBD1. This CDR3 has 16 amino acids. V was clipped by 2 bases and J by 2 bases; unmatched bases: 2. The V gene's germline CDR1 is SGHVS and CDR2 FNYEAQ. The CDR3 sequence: CASSLYRGAGANVLTF. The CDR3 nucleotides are TGTGCCAGCAGCTTATACAGGGGGGCTGGGGCCAACGTCCTGACTTTC.

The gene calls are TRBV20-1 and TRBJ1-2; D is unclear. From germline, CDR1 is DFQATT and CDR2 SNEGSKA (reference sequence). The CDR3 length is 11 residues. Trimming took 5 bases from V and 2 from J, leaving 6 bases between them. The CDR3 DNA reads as TGCAGTGCTCCACAGAACTATGGCTACACCTTC. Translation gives CSAPQNYGYTF.

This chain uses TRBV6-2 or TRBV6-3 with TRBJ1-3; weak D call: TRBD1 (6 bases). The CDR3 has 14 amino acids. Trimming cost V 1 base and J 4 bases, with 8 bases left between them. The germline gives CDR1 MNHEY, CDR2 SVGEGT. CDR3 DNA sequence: TGTGCCAGCAGTTACTGGACAGCCGGAAACACCATATATTTT. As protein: CASSYWTAGNTIYF.

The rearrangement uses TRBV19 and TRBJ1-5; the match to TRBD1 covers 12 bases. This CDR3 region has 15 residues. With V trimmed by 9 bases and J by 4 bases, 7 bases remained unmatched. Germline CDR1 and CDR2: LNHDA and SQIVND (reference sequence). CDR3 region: CASTGTGGGNQPQHF. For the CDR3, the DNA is TGTGCCAGCACCGGGACAGGGGGCGGGAATCAGCCCCAGCATTTT.